The 15 T cell receptor beta chains given below trace back to one sample, sequenced in a study of technical replicates of blood from several donors. Using immunoSEQ multiplex PCR, the repertoire was profiled, and TCRdb retains in-frame clones only, with some absent. The table has fewer than 85,000 clones, approximately 94% seen once. The specimen was T cells isolated from PBMCs. These receptors originate from a human donor in good health.

DNA for the CDR3: TGTGCCAGCCTTCAGGGGCTCTTAAACACTGAAGCTTTCTTT. This translates into CASLQGLLNTEAFF. The V call is TRBV6-6, the J call TRBJ1-1; D is possibly TRBD1 (6 bases). CDR1 is MNHNY, CDR2 SVGAGI, per germline (reference sequence). Trimming shortened V by 8 bases and J by 2 bases, and 15 bases separated the two germline ends. CDR3 length: 14 residues.

The chain employs TRBV15 and TRBJ2-1; D is undetermined. CDR1 and CDR2 (germline): LNHNV, YYDKDF (reference sequence). The V and J ends lost 0 bases and 1 base respectively, with 10 bases between them. This CDR3 is 16 amino acids long. In nucleotides, the CDR3 is TGTGCCACCAGCAGAGATAAAGCGCTATCCTACAATGAGCAGTTCTTC. Protein sequence: CATSRDKALSYNEQFF.

The chain carries TRBV30 and TRBJ1-1, with 9 bases aligning to TRBD1. The CDR3 length is 13 residues. J gave up 8 bases and V 8 bases, and 12 bases lay outside the gene matches. CDR1 and CDR2 (germline): GTSNPN, SVGIG (reference sequence). The CDR3 nucleotides read TGTGCCGGCGGCGGGGACAGGGTTTCGGAAGCTTTCTTT. Translation: CAGGGDRVSEAFF.

The chain uses TRBV6-5 and TRBJ1-2; TRBD1 agrees at 8 bases. Unmatched junction bases numbered 9, after V lost 7 bases and J lost 8 bases. CDR3 length: 13 amino acids. CDR1 MNHEY and CDR2 SVGAGI come from the germline V gene. Here the CDR3 DNA reads TGTGCCAGCACCGCGGACAGGGTGGGAGGCTACACCTTC. This sequence encodes CASTADRVGGYTF.

This chain joins TRBV5-6 and TRBJ2-1; D gene ambiguous. Trimming removed 0 bases from V and 6 bases from J, with 4 bases in between. Germline CDR1 SGHDT, CDR2 YYEEEE. This CDR3 spans 12 amino acids. The CDR3 protein is CASSLAFNEQFF. The CDR3 nucleotides are TGTGCCAGCAGCTTGGCCTTCAATGAGCAGTTCTTC.

This clone occurred once. J is TRBJ1-1 and V is TRBV2; a weak D match, TRBD1 (6 bases). Germline V gene sequence: CDR1 SNHLY, CDR2 FYNNEI. The CDR3 spans 14 residues. Trimming shortened V by 7 bases and J by 2 bases, and 14 bases separated the two germline ends. This CDR3 reads CASTLTGPNTEAFF. CDR3 in DNA: TGTGCCAGCACCCTTACAGGGCCTAACACTGAAGCTTTCTTT.

V usage is TRBV7-9 and J usage is TRBJ2-1; D unclear. Germline V lookup: CDR1 SEHNR, CDR2 FQNEAQ (reference sequence). The CDR3 is 13 amino acids. V was clipped by 2 bases and J by 5 bases, with 7 bases between them. CDR3 in DNA: TGTGCCAGCAGCTTAAACAAAGACAATGAGCAGTTCTTC. This codes for CASSLNKDNEQFF.

This sequence joins TRBV21-1 and TRBJ1-1. TRBV21-1 is deemed a pseudogene. The CDR3 spans 14 residues. The CDR3 is CASSCRGESTEAFF. The CDR3 DNA reads as TGTGCCAGCAGCTGTCGGGGGGAGAGCACTGAAGCTTTCTTT.

This clone occurred once. The V gene is TRBV27, the J gene TRBJ1-1; D is uncertain. V lost 6 bases to trimming and J lost 5 bases, with 13 bases between them. This CDR3 is built from 13 residues. Germline assignment: CDR1 MNHEY and CDR2 SMNVEV (reference sequence). Here the CDR3 DNA reads TGTGCCAGCAGCTACGGGGTGGCGACTGAAGCTTTCTTT. It yields the protein CASSYGVATEAFF.

The CDR3 coding sequence is TGTGCCAGCAGCCCGACAAGAATTGGAGAGCAGTACTTC. Translating gives CASSPTRIGEQYF. The V call is TRBV11-1, the J call TRBJ2-7, with D unclear. Trimming shortened V by 5 bases and J by 7 bases, and 15 bases separated the two germline ends. The CDR3 covers 13 residues. Germline V gene sequence: CDR1 SGHAT, CDR2 FQDESV (reference sequence).

V usage is TRBV5-6 and J usage is TRBJ2-7; possible D gene TRBD1, 6 bases. The germline V gene has CDR1 SGHDT and CDR2 YYEEEE. This CDR3 has 13 residues. Trimming removed 2 bases from V and 4 bases from J, with 10 bases in between. The CDR3 spells CASSFRGEYEQYF. CDR3 nucleotide sequence: TGTGCCAGCAGCTTCAGGGGAGAGTACGAGCAGTACTTC. The entire variable domain, with the rest obtained from reference TRBV5-6 and TRBJ2-7, is as follows: DAGVTQSPTHLIKTRGQQVTLRCSPKSGHDTVSWYQQALGQGPQFIFQYYEEEERQRGNFPDRFSGHQFPNYSSELNVNALLLGDSALYLCASSFRGEYEQYFGPGTRLTVT.

The rearrangement joins TRBV30 to TRBJ2-7; D possibly corresponds to TRBD2 (6 bases). The CDR3 covers 13 residues. V was cut by 2 bases and J by 11 bases, with 19 bases left in between. Germline CDR1 and CDR2: GTSNPN and SVGIG (reference sequence). CDR3 residues: CAWSHNAAGPKYF. DNA of the CDR3: TGTGCCTGGAGTCACAATGCAGCGGGTCCGAAGTACTTC.

V usage is TRBV19 and J usage is TRBJ1-1; D is unclear. The germline CDR1 and CDR2 sequences are LNHDA and SQIVND (reference sequence). Trimming removed 3 bases at V and 1 base at J, with 12 bases between. The CDR3 totals 15 residues. The CDR3 loop reads CASSIGKYKNTEAFF. The CDR3 region has the DNA TGTGCCAGTAGTATCGGGAAGTATAAGAACACTGAAGCTTTCTTT.

The chain recombines TRBV29-1 with TRBJ1-4; the D is unclear. The germline V and J ends were trimmed by 7 bases and 7 bases, with 16 bases remaining between them. CDR1 and CDR2 from the germline V gene are SQVTM and ANQGSEA. This CDR3 is 13 amino acids long. CDR3 sequence: CSAIGDPGEKLFF. For the CDR3, the DNA is TGCAGCGCGATAGGAGATCCGGGTGAAAAACTGTTTTTT.

The chain carries TRBV27 and TRBJ2-3; D might be TRBD2 (5 bases). V was pared by 6 bases and J by 1 base, with 11 bases between. The V gene's germline CDR1 is MNHEY and CDR2 SMNVEV (reference sequence). The CDR3 runs to 14 residues. This CDR3 is CASRSRTGTDTQYF. The CDR3 nucleotides are TGTGCCAGCAGGTCAAGGACTGGCACAGATACGCAGTATTTT.